A selection of T cell receptor beta chains follows, all from one sample in a study of control samples from healthy donors and cancer patients. Profiled with immunoSEQ multiplex PCR; TCRdb holds only in-frame clones, not every one. This sample has around 110,000 clones, with over 75% found just once. The sample was PBMCs. All receptors derive from a woman in her 50s with colorectal cancer. CDR3s include the opening cysteine and the closing phenylalanine or tryptophan. A D gene is named only where the DNA matches it firmly. The size field is filled for only some rows; it gives once, few, many or a size class.

CDR3 protein | CDR3 DNA | J gene | clone size | D gene | V gene
CASSLYSGMETQYF | TGTGCCAGCAGTCTCTATAGCGGGATGGAGACCCAGTACTTC | TRBJ2-5 | . | TRBD2 | TRBV27
CASSENRGGFGYTF | TGTGCCAGCAGTGAGAATCGAGGTGGTTTTGGCTACACCTTC | TRBJ1-2 | . | . | TRBV2
CAVRGTGELFF | TGTGCCGTGCGAGGCACCGGGGAGCTGTTTTTT | TRBJ2-2 | . | . | TRBV12-3/TRBV12-4
CASSIGGGLISGNTIYF | TGTGCCAGTAGTATAGGTGGTGGACTGATATCTGGAAACACCATATATTTT | TRBJ1-3 | . | . | TRBV19
CATSTSGITDTQYF | TGTGCCACCAGCACCTCGGGGATCACAGATACGCAGTATTTT | TRBJ2-3 | . | . | TRBV15
CASSERGRETQYF | TGTGCCAGCAGTGAAAGGGGGCGAGAGACCCAGTACTTC | TRBJ2-5 | . | TRBD1 | TRBV2
CASKPHARGSYGYTF | TGTGCCAGCAAACCCCACGCCCGGGGTTCCTATGGCTACACCTTC | TRBJ1-2 | . | . | TRBV6-5
CASSYSGLAAHNEQFF | TGTGCCAGCAGTTACTCGGGACTAGCGGCTCACAATGAGCAGTTCTTC | TRBJ2-1 | . | TRBD2 | TRBV6-5
CASRRTGSTEAFF | TGTGCCAGCAGAAGAACAGGGTCCACTGAAGCTTTCTTT | TRBJ1-1 | . | . | TRBV6-5
CASSLASGGRTGELFF | TGCGCCAGCAGCTTGGCCTCAGGGGGTCGTACCGGGGAGCTGTTTTTT | TRBJ2-2 | . | TRBD1 | TRBV5-1
CASSITPNYGYTF | TGTGCCAGTAGTATAACTCCTAACTATGGCTACACCTTC | TRBJ1-2 | . | . | TRBV19
CASSPPSWDTQYF | TGTGCCAGCTCACCACCATCTTGGGATACGCAGTATTTT | TRBJ2-3 | . | . | TRBV18
CASSQLTDLDTQYF | TGCGCCAGCAGCCAATTGACTGATTTGGATACGCAGTATTTT | TRBJ2-3 | . | . | TRBV4-1
CATSRPRRASGMVVDEQFF | TGTGCCACCAGCAGACCCCGCCGGGCTAGCGGGATGGTGGTAGATGAGCAGTTCTTC | TRBJ2-1 | . | TRBD2 | TRBV15
CTSSQVSREWSYEQYF | TGCACCAGCAGCCAAGTGTCGCGGGAGTGGTCCTACGAGCAGTACTTC | TRBJ2-7 | . | . | TRBV1
CASRYRARQETQYF | TGTGCCAGCAGATACAGGGCCCGTCAAGAGACCCAGTACTTC | TRBJ2-5 | . | . | TRBV5-8
CASGRGRVNTEAFF | TGTGCTAGTGGCCGGGGCAGGGTGAACACTGAAGCTTTCTTT | TRBJ1-1 | once | . | TRBV12-5
CASSWGQGYEQYF | TGCGCCAGCAGCTGGGGACAGGGCTACGAGCAGTACTTC | TRBJ2-7 | . | TRBD1 | TRBV5-1
CATAHSGTGRGDTEAFF | TGTGCCACCGCACATTCCGGGACAGGGAGGGGGGACACTGAAGCTTTCTTT | TRBJ1-1 | once | TRBD1 | TRBV10-3
CASSEGGEDTEAFF | TGTGCCAGCAGTGAAGGGGGGGAGGACACTGAAGCTTTCTTT | TRBJ1-1 | . | . | TRBV2
CASSFTGGPGTGELFF | TGTGCCAGCAGCTTCACGGGGGGGCCTGGAACCGGGGAGCTGTTTTTT | TRBJ2-2 | . | TRBD2 | TRBV5-6
CASSSSPGPRRDGYTF | TGTGCCAGCAGTTCATCCCCGGGGCCCAGAAGGGATGGCTACACCTTC | TRBJ1-2 | . | . | TRBV2
CASSYGPTGNTEAFF | TGTGCCAGCAGTTATGGTCCGACGGGGAACACTGAAGCTTTCTTT | TRBJ1-1 | . | . | TRBV7-3
CSARDRYGYTF | TGCAGTGCTAGAGATCGGTATGGCTACACCTTC | TRBJ1-2 | . | . | TRBV20-1
CASSQDSGLAVTDTQYF | TGTGCCAGCAGCCAAGACTCGGGACTAGCGGTCACAGATACGCAGTATTTT | TRBJ2-3 | once | TRBD2 | TRBV28
CASSHRTQYF | TGTGCCAGCAGCCACCGGACCCAGTACTTC | TRBJ2-5 | once | . | TRBV3-1/TRBV3-2
CASSRQTGPMNTEAFF | TGTGCCAGCTCACGTCAGACAGGGCCTATGAACACTGAAGCTTTCTTT | TRBJ1-1 | . | TRBD1 | TRBV18
CASSEQGNEQFF | TGTGCCAGCAGTGAACAGGGGAATGAGCAGTTCTTC | TRBJ2-1 | . | . | TRBV6-1
CASSMGSGYGYTF | TGTGCCAGTAGTATGGGCTCGGGCTATGGCTACACCTTC | TRBJ1-2 | . | . | TRBV19
CASSVYSGDYDSKAFF | TGTGCCAGCTCAGTTTACTCGGGGGACTATGACTCAAAAGCTTTCTTT | TRBJ1-1 | . | . | TRBV18
CAVQGNSNQPQHF | TGTGCCGTACAGGGAAATAGCAATCAGCCCCAGCATTTT | TRBJ1-5 | . | . | TRBV10-3
CASSRKYEQYF | TGTGCCAGCAGCCGTAAATACGAGCAGTACTTC | TRBJ2-7 | . | . | TRBV7-8
CASSSHIGVDTNTGELFF | TGTGCCAGCAGCTCCCACATAGGAGTCGACACAAACACCGGGGAGCTGTTTTTT | TRBJ2-2 | . | . | TRBV7-6
CATSDPMNNEQFF | TGTGCCACCAGTGATCCAATGAACAATGAGCAGTTCTTC | TRBJ2-1 | . | . | TRBV24-1
CASSFNRFFFGNTEAFF | TGTGCCAGCAGCTTTAACAGGTTCTTTTTCGGGAACACTGAAGCTTTCTTT | TRBJ1-1 | . | . | TRBV5-8
CSVGGYEQYF | TGCAGTGTAGGGGGGTACGAGCAGTACTTC | TRBJ2-7 | . | . | TRBV20-1
CASSIEIGRGTEAFF | TGTGCCAGTAGTATAGAGATCGGCAGGGGAACTGAAGCTTTCTTT | TRBJ1-1 | few | . | TRBV19
CSVAGGGGGEQYF | TGCAGCGTTGCAGGGGGCGGGGGGGGCGAGCAGTACTTC | TRBJ2-7 | . | . | TRBV29-1
CASSVVPRGEQYF | TGTGCCAGCAGCGTAGTGCCCCGGGGCGAGCAGTACTTC | TRBJ2-7 | . | . | TRBV9
CASSPPGFSGNTIYF | TGTGCCAGCAGTCCGCCGGGCTTCTCTGGAAACACCATATATTTT | TRBJ1-3 | . | . | TRBV5-6
CASSRDGEAFF | TGTGCCAGCAGCAGGGACGGTGAAGCTTTCTTT | TRBJ1-1 | . | . | TRBV9
CASSLGTSGVPEQYF | TGTGCCAGCAGTTTAGGGACTAGCGGGGTCCCCGAGCAGTACTTC | TRBJ2-7 | . | TRBD2 | TRBV28
CASSLLILQSGNTIYF | TGTGCCAGCAGCTTATTGATTTTACAGTCTGGAAACACCATATATTTT | TRBJ1-3 | . | . | TRBV7-8
CASSKDDGHTNIGGYTF | TGTGCCAGCAGCAAAGATGATGGCCACACTAATATAGGGGGCTACACCTTC | TRBJ1-2 | . | . | TRBV21-1
CASSFREAGELFF | TGTGCCAGCAGCTTTAGGGAGGCCGGGGAGCTGTTTTTT | TRBJ2-2 | . | . | TRBV7-6
CASSLVGPGYGYTF | TGTGCCAGCAGCTTGGTGGGGCCTGGCTATGGCTACACCTTC | TRBJ1-2 | . | . | TRBV5-6
CASSADPSGETQYF | TGTGCCAGCAGCGCTGACCCTAGCGGAGAGACCCAGTACTTC | TRBJ2-5 | . | TRBD2 | TRBV9
CASSFGPGGYTF | TGTGCCAGCAGTTTTGGTCCAGGGGGCTACACCTTC | TRBJ1-2 | . | . | TRBV28
CAISDTDTQYF | TGTGCCATCAGTGACACAGATACGCAGTATTTT | TRBJ2-3 | . | . | TRBV10-3
CAISEAANDQPQHF | TGTGCCATCAGTGAGGCAGCAAACGATCAGCCCCAGCATTTT | TRBJ1-5 | . | . | TRBV10-3
CASSERAGYQPQHF | TGTGCCAGCAGTGAAAGGGCTGGCTATCAGCCCCAGCATTTT | TRBJ1-5 | few | . | TRBV6-1
CASSQAGNYNEQFF | TGCGCCAGCAGCCAAGCGGGAAACTACAATGAGCAGTTCTTC | TRBJ2-1 | . | . | TRBV4-1
CASSYDPAGNTIYF | TGTGCCAGCAGTTACGACCCCGCCGGAAACACCATATATTTT | TRBJ1-3 | once | . | TRBV6-5
CASSPPGVSGSNEQFF | TGTGCCAGCAGCCCCCCCGGGGTTAGCGGGAGCAATGAGCAGTTCTTC | TRBJ2-1 | . | TRBD2 | TRBV11-2
CASSLIQSSGATIYF | TGTGCCAGCAGCTTGATTCAGTCGTCCGGTGCCACCATATATTTT | TRBJ1-3 | . | . | TRBV5-5
CASSDPRTGPTGELFF | TGTGCCAGCAGTGATCCTCGGACAGGGCCCACCGGGGAGCTGTTTTTT | TRBJ2-2 | . | TRBD1 | TRBV2
CASSPPASGNTIYF | TGTGCCAGCAGTCCCCCGGCCTCTGGAAACACCATATATTTT | TRBJ1-3 | . | . | TRBV28
CASSLNSDNPPTNEKLFF | TGTGCCAGCAGCTTAAACAGTGATAATCCGCCAACTAATGAAAAACTGTTTTTT | TRBJ1-4 | . | . | TRBV5-8
CATSDRARDRVTDTQYF | TGTGCCACCAGTGATCGGGCCCGGGACAGGGTCACAGATACGCAGTATTTT | TRBJ2-3 | . | TRBD1 | TRBV24-1
CASSPGLAGNEQFF | TGTGCCAGCAGCCCCGGACTAGCGGGCAATGAGCAGTTCTTC | TRBJ2-1 | . | TRBD2 | TRBV3-1/TRBV3-2